These 21 T cell receptor beta chains were sequenced from one sample in a study of T cell changes during pregnancy in multiple sclerosis (dated by TCRdb to the late 2010s). Receptor amplification or capture employed the immunoSEQ multiplex PCR assay. This immuneACCESS table, as held by TCRdb, lists in-frame sequences with V and J called but not all clones. Of the missing ones, under half trace to an unresolved V gene in checked studies; the others have no known cause. The sample includes around 56,000 clones, with about 89% observed a single time. The biggest ten clones account for about 1.8% of the sample. Sequencing was performed on peripheral blood, taken after pregnancy. The receptor set was obtained from a female donor with multiple sclerosis, enrolled in a pregnancy study.

This CDR3 reads CAGRGGDTGELFF. The CDR3 DNA is TGTGCTGGTCGGGGGGGAGACACCGGGGAGCTGTTTTTT. The gene calls are TRBV6-1 and TRBJ2-2; 8 bases fit TRBD2. This CDR3 is 13 amino acids long. Germline CDR1 MNHNS, CDR2 SASEGT.

This clone was recorded once. The J gene is TRBJ1-6, the V gene TRBV25-1; TRBD1 matches 7 bases. The CDR3 runs to 15 residues. V was pared by 5 bases and J by 5 bases, with 6 bases of the junction left unmatched. The V gene's germline CDR1 is MGHDK and CDR2 SYGVNS. As DNA, the CDR3 is TGTGCCAGCAGTCCGTGGACAGGAAATAATTCACCCCTCCACTTT. Its translation: CASSPWTGNNSPLHF.

V usage is TRBV18 and J usage is TRBJ2-1, with 10 nucleotides matching TRBD1. The CDR3 is made up of 12 amino acids. With 3 bases clipped from V and 15 bases from J, the junction kept 5 bases outside the gene matches. Germline V gene lookup returns CDR1 KGHSH and CDR2 LQKENI. The CDR3: CASSPTGGGWFF. CDR3 nucleotides: TGTGCCAGCTCACCGACAGGGGGCGGATGGTTCTTC.

This chain connects TRBV9 to TRBJ2-7; possible D gene TRBD2, 6 bases. Germline V gene sequence: CDR1 SGDLS, CDR2 YYNGEE. CDR3 length equals 15 residues. The V gene lost 0 bases and the J gene lost 2 bases, with 12 bases spanning the gap. The CDR3 coding sequence is TGTGCCAGCAGCGTAGGGGACTTTGCGGCCTACGAGCAGTACTTC. It translates to CASSVGDFAAYEQYF.

This clone was seen more than once but under ten times. The chain couples TRBV4-1 to TRBJ1-1; D is perhaps TRBD1 (6 bases). Germline V gene data show CDR1 as MGHRA and CDR2 as YSYEKL. This CDR3 contains 14 residues. Between the trimmed V and J ends, which lost 4 bases and 12 bases, there was a span of 21 bases. Here the CDR3 reads CASSPPTGQGGTFF. The CDR3 DNA is TGCGCCAGCAGCCCCCCGACAGGTCAAGGGGGAACTTTCTTT.

This sequence joins TRBV29-1 and TRBJ2-3; the match to TRBD2 covers 10 bases. Looked up from germline, CDR1 is SQVTM and CDR2 is ANQGSEA. The CDR3 totals 18 residues. J lost 0 bases, V lost 2 bases, and 11 bases had no gene match. The CDR3 bases are TGCAGCGTTGAAACACTAGCGGGGCGCCTTATTAGCACAGATACGCAGTATTTT. This sequence encodes CSVETLAGRLISTDTQYF.

The chain is built from TRBV6-1 and TRBJ1-6; 7 nucleotides match TRBD1. V lost 2 bases and J lost 5; bases outside the gene matches: 6. This CDR3 has 16 amino acids. Per the germline V gene, CDR1 is MNHNS and CDR2 is SASEGT. CDR3 protein: CASSERTGTDNSPLHF. The CDR3 coding sequence is TGTGCCAGCAGTGAAAGAACCGGGACAGATAATTCACCCCTCCACTTT.

The chain couples TRBV4-3 to TRBJ1-2, with unresolved D. Trimming took off 0 bases at V and 7 bases at J, with 18 bases between the two ends. The CDR3 runs to 16 residues. Germline assignment: CDR1 LGHNA and CDR2 YSLEER. The chain's CDR3 is CASSQEASHEAGGYTF. The CDR3 nucleotides read TGCGCCAGCAGCCAAGAAGCGTCCCATGAAGCTGGTGGCTACACCTTC.

The chain carries TRBV30 and TRBJ1-4, with D tentatively TRBD1 (5 bases). CDR3 size: 14 residues. V shed 1 base and J shed 6 bases, with 12 bases lying between them. Germline V CDR1 and CDR2: GTSNPN, SVGIG (reference sequence). The CDR3 bases are TGTGCCTGGAGTGAGGGACTCTCGGATGAAAAACTGTTTTTT. Translating it yields CAWSEGLSDEKLFF.

The chain links TRBV5-1 to TRBJ2-3; 9 bases match TRBD1. CDR1 SGHRS and CDR2 YFSETQ come from the germline V gene. The CDR3 sequence is 15 residues long. V lost 2 bases and J lost 2; bases outside the gene matches: 3. The CDR3 nucleotides are TGCGCCAGCAGCTTACAGGGGGCCGACACAGATACGCAGTATTTT. Translating it yields CASSLQGADTDTQYF.

This clone was picked up many times. The chain employs TRBV7-7 and TRBJ2-5, with TRBD1 matching over 8 bases. From germline, CDR1 is SSHAT and CDR2 FNYEAQ (reference sequence). The CDR3 length is 15 residues. CDR3 sequence: CASAYLQGAGETQYF. DNA of the CDR3: TGTGCTAGCGCCTACCTGCAGGGGGCCGGAGAGACCCAGTACTTC.

V gene TRBV7-6 combines with J gene TRBJ1-1; 9 positions agree with TRBD1. Looked up from germline, CDR1 is SGHVS and CDR2 is FNYEAQ. The CDR3 is 15 residues long. J was trimmed by 4 bases and V by 5 bases; bases with no gene match: 8. Here the CDR3 reads CASSITGTGLTEAFF. The CDR3 nucleotides are TGTGCCAGCAGCATTACCGGGACAGGGCTCACTGAAGCTTTCTTT.

The rearrangement links TRBV5-4 to TRBJ2-3, with 7 nucleotides matching TRBD1. The junction had 3 bases not matched to a gene; V was cut back by 1 base and J by 1 base. The CDR3 consists of 15 residues. Germline V gene sequence: CDR1 SGHNT, CDR2 YYREEE (reference sequence). CDR3 in amino acids: CASSLTGTGTDTQYF. The CDR3 DNA reads TGTGCCAGCAGCTTGACCGGGACAGGCACAGATACGCAGTATTTT.

V usage is TRBV5-6 and J usage is TRBJ1-3; 7 bases agree with TRBD1. The CDR3 covers 14 residues. Germline V gives CDR1 SGHDT, CDR2 YYEEEE. The ends lost 4 bases at V and 2 bases at J; junction bases unmatched: 3. CDR3 nucleotides: TGTGCCAGCAGCATGACAGGGCCTGGAAACACCATATATTTT. Encoded protein: CASSMTGPGNTIYF.

This chain uses TRBV4-3 with TRBJ1-2; 7 bases are a match to TRBD1. The V and J ends lost 0 bases and 2 bases, in that order; junction bases with no gene match: 6. Germline CDR1 is LGHNA and CDR2 is YSLEER. The CDR3 loop spans 16 amino acids. The CDR3 loop is CASSQDLDRNNYGYTF. The CDR3, as DNA: TGCGCCAGCAGCCAAGATCTGGACAGGAACAACTATGGCTACACCTTC.

This sequence joins TRBV5-1 and TRBJ2-3; D is ambiguous. Trimming pared 0 bases from V and 4 bases from J, leaving 9 bases between. Germline V gene sequence: CDR1 SGHRS, CDR2 YFSETQ. This CDR3 is built from 14 residues. CDR3 nucleotides: TGCGCCAGCAGCTTGGATGCAGTTTCAGATACGCAGTATTTT. This codes for CASSLDAVSDTQYF. The complete variable domain, with remaining parts taken from reference TRBV5-1 and TRBJ2-3, reads KAGVTQTPRYLIKTRGQQVTLSCSPISGHRSVSWYQQTPGQGLQFLFEYFSETQRNKGNFPGRFSGRQFSNSRSEMNVSTLELGDSALYLCASSLDAVSDTQYFGPGTRLTVL.

This chain uses TRBV6-1 with TRBJ2-3; TRBD1 matches 8 bases. With 8 bases clipped from V and 5 bases from J, the junction kept 12 bases outside the gene matches. This CDR3 is built from 15 residues. Germline V CDR1 and CDR2: MNHNS, SASEGT. CDR3 coding DNA: TGTGCCAGCTCTGCAGGACAGGGAGGCGGAGATACGCAGTATTTT. It encodes CASSAGQGGGDTQYF.

This chain's CDR3 is CASSTRGTGPNTGELFF. As DNA, the CDR3 is TGTGCCAGTAGTACCCGGGGGACAGGGCCAAACACCGGGGAGCTGTTTTTT. The V call is TRBV19, the J call TRBJ2-2; TRBD1 matches at 9 bases. From germline, CDR1 is LNHDA and CDR2 SQIVND (reference sequence). The CDR3 extends over 17 amino acids. V shed 4 bases, J shed 2 bases, and the junction held 8 bases outside the gene matches.

CDR3 sequence (DNA): TGTGCCAGCAGCTTAGGTGGCGGGGAGCTACGAGAGCAGTACTTC. Its protein product is CASSLGGGELREQYF. The chain carries TRBV11-3 and TRBJ2-7; tentative D call: TRBD2 (6 bases). Trimming took 1 base from V and 7 from J, leaving 17 bases between them. The CDR3 loop spans 15 amino acids. Germline loops: CDR1 SGHNT, CDR2 YENEEA. The full variable domain, rest sourced from reference TRBV11-3 and TRBJ2-7, is EAGVVQSPRYKIIEKKQPVAFWCNPISGHNTLYWYLQNLGQGPELLIRYENEEAVDDSQLPKDRFSAERLKGVDSTLKIQPAELGDSAVYLCASSLGGGELREQYFGPGTRLTVT.

The chain carries TRBV10-3 and TRBJ1-2; no reliable D call. CDR3 size: 13 residues. In germline, CDR1 is ENHRY, CDR2 SYGVKD. Trimming shortened V by 2 bases and J by 6 bases, and 10 bases separated the two germline ends. CDR3 DNA sequence: TGTGCCATCAGTGAGAACCAGGATAATGGCTACACCTTC. As protein: CAISENQDNGYTF.

The J gene is TRBJ2-1, the V gene TRBV14; 8 bases are shared with TRBD2. Germline CDR1 and CDR2: SGHDN and FVKESK. The CDR3 is 17 amino acids. The trim removed 3 bases at V and 9 bases at J, leaving 16 bases unmatched. This CDR3 is CASSHDPGTSIFGEQFF. CDR3 DNA: TGTGCCAGCAGCCACGACCCCGGGACTAGTATATTTGGTGAGCAGTTCTTC.